In this sample, the clone carrying this T cell receptor (beta chain) turned up a few times. Its specificity is not known. This sample is drawn from a study of CD8+ T cells in alopecia areata. Sorting of CD4+ and CD8+ T cells was performed on PBMCs. This CDR3 has 14 residues. Trimming left V 6 bases short and J 0 bases short, with 8 bases between. The germline V gene has CDR1 LGHNT and CDR2 FRNRAP. Study results and caveats: The study also sequences resident alphabeta T cells of normal skin in scalp samples. Clonality exceeded that of normal scalp in lesional scalp, most notably in alopecia totalis/universalis.

RNA was isolated and reverse transcribed to cDNA, the sequencing template. The method was immunoSEQ multiplex PCR; TCRdb's version includes in-frame clones alone and lacks a portion of them. Found here are about 150,000 clones, 62% of them singletons; the top ten hold around 34%. The J gene is TRBJ2-2, the V gene TRBV12-5; no definite D call. The receptor comes from a human donor in good health. What was sequenced was CD8+ T cells sorted from blood. CDR3 nucleotides: TGTGCTAGTGGGGCCGGAGCGAACACCGGGGAGCTGTTTTTT. Residues: CASGAGANTGELFF.